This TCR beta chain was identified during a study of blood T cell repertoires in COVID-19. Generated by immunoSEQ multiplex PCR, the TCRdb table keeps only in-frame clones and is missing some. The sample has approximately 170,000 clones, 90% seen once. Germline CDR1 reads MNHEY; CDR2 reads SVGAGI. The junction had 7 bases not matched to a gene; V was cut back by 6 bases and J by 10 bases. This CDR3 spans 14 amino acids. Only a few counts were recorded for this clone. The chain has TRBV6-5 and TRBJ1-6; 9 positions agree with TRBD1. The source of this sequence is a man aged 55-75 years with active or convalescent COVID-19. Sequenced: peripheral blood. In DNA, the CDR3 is TGTGCCAGCAGCCGGGGACAGGGTGGCTCACCCCTCCACTTT. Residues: CASSRGQGGSPLHF.